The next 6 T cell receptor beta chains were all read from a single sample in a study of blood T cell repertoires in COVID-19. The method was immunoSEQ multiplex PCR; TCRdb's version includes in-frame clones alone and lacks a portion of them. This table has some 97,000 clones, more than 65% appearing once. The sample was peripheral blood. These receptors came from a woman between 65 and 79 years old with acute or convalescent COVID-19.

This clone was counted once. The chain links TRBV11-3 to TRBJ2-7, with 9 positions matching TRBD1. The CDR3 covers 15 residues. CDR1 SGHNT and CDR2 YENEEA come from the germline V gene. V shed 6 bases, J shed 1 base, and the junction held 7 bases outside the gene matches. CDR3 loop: CASSCRDRESYEQYV. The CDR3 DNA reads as TGTGCCAGCAGTTGCCGGGACAGGGAATCCTACGAGCAGTACGTC.

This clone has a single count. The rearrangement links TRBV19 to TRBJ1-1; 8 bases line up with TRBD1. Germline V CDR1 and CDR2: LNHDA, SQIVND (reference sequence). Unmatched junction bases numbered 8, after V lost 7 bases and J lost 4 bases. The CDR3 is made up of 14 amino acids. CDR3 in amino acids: CASTDRGEITEAFF. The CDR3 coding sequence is TGTGCCAGTACAGACAGGGGAGAGATCACTGAAGCTTTCTTT.

Written as DNA, the CDR3 is TGTGCCAGCTCACCATCAGGGGGTAACTATGGCTACACCTTC. Translated: CASSPSGGNYGYTF. The chain carries TRBV18 and TRBJ1-2; 7 positions agree with TRBD1. Trimming cost V 2 bases and J 1 base; bases outside gene matches: 1. This CDR3 contains 14 residues. CDR1 is KGHSH and CDR2 is LQKENI in the germline V gene.

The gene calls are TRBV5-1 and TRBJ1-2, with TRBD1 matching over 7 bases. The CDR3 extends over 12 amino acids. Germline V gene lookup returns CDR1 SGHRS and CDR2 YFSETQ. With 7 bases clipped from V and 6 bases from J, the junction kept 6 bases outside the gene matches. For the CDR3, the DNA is TGCGCCAGCCGCCGGGACAGAGATGGCTACACCTTC. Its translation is CASRRDRDGYTF.

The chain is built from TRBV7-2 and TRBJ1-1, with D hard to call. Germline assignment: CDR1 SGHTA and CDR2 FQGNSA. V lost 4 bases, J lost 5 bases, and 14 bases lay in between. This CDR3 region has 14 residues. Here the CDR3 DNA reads TGTGCCAGCAGCTCCCTGGGCCCACAGACTGAAGCTTTCTTT. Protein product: CASSSLGPQTEAFF.

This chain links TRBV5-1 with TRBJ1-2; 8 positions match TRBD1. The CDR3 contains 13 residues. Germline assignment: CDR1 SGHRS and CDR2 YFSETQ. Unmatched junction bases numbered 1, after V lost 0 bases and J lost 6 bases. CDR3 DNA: TGCGCCAGCAGCTTGGAGACAGGGGATGGCTACACCTTC. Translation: CASSLETGDGYTF.